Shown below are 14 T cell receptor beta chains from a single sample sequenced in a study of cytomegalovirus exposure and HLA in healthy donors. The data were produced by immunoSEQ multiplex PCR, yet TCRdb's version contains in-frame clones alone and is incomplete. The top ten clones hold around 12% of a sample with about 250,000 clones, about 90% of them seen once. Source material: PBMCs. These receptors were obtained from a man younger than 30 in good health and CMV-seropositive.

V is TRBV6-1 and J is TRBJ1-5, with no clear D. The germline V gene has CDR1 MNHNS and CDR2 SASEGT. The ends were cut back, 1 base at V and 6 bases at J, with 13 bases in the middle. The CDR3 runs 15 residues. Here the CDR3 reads CASSEVRMGSQPQHF. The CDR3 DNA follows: TGTGCCAGCAGTGAAGTGCGGATGGGTTCTCAGCCCCAGCATTTT.

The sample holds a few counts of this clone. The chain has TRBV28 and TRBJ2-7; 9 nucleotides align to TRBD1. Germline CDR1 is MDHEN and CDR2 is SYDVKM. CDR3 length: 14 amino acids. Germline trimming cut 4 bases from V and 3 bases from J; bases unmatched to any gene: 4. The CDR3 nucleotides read TGTGCCAGCAGTTCAGGGACAGGGTTCTACGAGCAGTACTTC. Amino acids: CASSSGTGFYEQYF.

Written as DNA, the CDR3 is TGCGCCAGCAGCCAACACAGGACAGGAGATTACTATGGCTACACCTTC. Its protein product is CASSQHRTGDYYGYTF. This chain connects TRBV4-1 to TRBJ1-2; 7 nucleotides line up with TRBD1. CDR1 and CDR2 (germline): MGHRA, YSYEKL. The trim removed 2 bases at V and 3 bases at J, leaving 9 bases unmatched. The CDR3 runs 16 residues.

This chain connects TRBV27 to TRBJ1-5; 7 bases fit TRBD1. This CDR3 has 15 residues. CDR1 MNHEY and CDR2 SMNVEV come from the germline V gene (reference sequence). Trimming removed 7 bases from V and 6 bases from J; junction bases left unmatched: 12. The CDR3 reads CASKRQGFQSQPQHF. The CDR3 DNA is TGTGCCAGCAAACGACAGGGCTTCCAGAGTCAGCCCCAGCATTTT.

CDR3 sequence reads: CAISDREYEQYF. The CDR3 DNA sequence: TGTGCCATCAGTGACAGGGAGTACGAGCAGTACTTC. This chain links TRBV10-3 with TRBJ2-7; D possibly matches TRBD1 or TRBD2 (5 bases each). Germline V gene lookup returns CDR1 ENHRY and CDR2 SYGVKD. This CDR3 region has 12 residues. Trimming removed 3 bases at V and 4 bases at J, with 7 bases between.

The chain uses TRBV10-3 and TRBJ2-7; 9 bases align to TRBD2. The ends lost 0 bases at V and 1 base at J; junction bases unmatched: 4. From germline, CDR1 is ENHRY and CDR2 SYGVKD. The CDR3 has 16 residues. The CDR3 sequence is CAISESWLAGSYEQYF. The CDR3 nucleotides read TGTGCCATCAGTGAGTCTTGGCTAGCGGGATCCTACGAGCAGTACTTC.

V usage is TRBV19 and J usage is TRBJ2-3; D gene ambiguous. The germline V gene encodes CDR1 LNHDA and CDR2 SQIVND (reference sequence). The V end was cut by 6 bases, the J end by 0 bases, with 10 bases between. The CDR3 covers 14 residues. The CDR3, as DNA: TGTGCCAGTAGCGTATATCCTAGCACAGATACGCAGTATTTT. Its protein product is CASSVYPSTDTQYF. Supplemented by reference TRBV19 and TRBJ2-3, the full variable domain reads DGGITQSPKYLFRKEGQNVTLSCEQNLNHDAMYWYRQDPGQGLRLIYYSQIVNDFQKGDIAEGYSVSREKKESFPLTVTSAQKNPTAFYLCASSVYPSTDTQYFGPGTRLTVL.

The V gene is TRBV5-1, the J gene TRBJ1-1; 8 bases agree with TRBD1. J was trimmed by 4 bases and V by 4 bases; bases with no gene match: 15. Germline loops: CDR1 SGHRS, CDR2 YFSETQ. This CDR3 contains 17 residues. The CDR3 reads CASSPPPDRGFVTEAFF. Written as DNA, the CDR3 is TGCGCCAGCAGCCCACCGCCAGACAGGGGTTTTGTCACTGAAGCTTTCTTT.

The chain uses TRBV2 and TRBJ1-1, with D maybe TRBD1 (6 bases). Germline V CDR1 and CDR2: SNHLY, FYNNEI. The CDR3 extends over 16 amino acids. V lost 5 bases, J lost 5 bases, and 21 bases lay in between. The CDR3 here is CASSRGGGRGMTEAFF. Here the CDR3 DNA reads TGTGCCAGCAGTCGCGGGGGCGGAAGGGGGATGACTGAAGCTTTCTTT.

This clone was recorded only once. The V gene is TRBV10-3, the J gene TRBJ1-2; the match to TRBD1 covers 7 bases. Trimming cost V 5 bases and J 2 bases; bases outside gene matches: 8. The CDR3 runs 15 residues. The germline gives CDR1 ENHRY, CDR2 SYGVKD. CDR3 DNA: TGTGCCATCAGTACAGAATTACAGGGGAACTATGGCTACACCTTC. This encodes CAISTELQGNYGYTF.

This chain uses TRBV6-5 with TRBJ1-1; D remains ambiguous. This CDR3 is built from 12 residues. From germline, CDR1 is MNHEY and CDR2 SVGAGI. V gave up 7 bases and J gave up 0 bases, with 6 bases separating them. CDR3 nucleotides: TGTGCCAGCAACACCGTGAACACTGAAGCTTTCTTT. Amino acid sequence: CASNTVNTEAFF.

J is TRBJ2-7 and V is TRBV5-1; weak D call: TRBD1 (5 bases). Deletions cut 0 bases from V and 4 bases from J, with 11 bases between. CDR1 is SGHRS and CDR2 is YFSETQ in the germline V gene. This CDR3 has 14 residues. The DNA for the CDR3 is TGCGCCAGCAGCTTGGGCGGACAAGCTTACGAGCAGTACTTC. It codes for CASSLGGQAYEQYF.

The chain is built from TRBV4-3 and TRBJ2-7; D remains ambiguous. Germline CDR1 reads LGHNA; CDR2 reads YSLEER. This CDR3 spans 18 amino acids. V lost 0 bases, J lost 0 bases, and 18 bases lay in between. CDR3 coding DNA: TGCGCCAGCAGCCAAGATTCCCTCCTAAGTGGCCTCTCCTACGAGCAGTACTTC. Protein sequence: CASSQDSLLSGLSYEQYF.

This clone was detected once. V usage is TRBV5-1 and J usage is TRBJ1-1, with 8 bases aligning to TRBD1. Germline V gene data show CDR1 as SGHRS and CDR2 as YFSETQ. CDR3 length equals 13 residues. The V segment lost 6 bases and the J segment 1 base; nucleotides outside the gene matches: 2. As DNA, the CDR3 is TGCGCCAGCAATGGACAGGGGAACACTGAAGCTTTCTTT. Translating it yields CASNGQGNTEAFF.